The next 19 T cell receptor beta chains were all read from a single sample in a study of blood T cell repertoires in COVID-19. Sequencing was performed with immunoSEQ multiplex PCR; in TCRdb, only in-frame clones are kept and a portion is missing. The sample has over 120,000 clones, about 85% seen once. The sequencing sample was made of peripheral blood. The receptor set was obtained from a human donor with acute or convalescent COVID-19. The donor label of this sample is uncertain.

The chain is built from TRBV19 and TRBJ2-7; D ambiguous. The CDR3 is 13 amino acids. Looked up from germline, CDR1 is LNHDA and CDR2 is SQIVND (reference sequence). Trimming pared 11 bases from V and 9 bases from J, leaving 23 bases between. In DNA form, the CDR3 reads TGTGCCCTTAAGACAAACCCTTACTCGGCGCAGTACTTC. Protein product: CALKTNPYSAQYF.

The J gene is TRBJ1-4, the V gene TRBV6-5; 7 bases match TRBD1. CDR1 is MNHEY and CDR2 is SVGAGI in the germline V gene. The CDR3 has 14 amino acids. V lost 6 bases to trimming and J lost 8 bases; unmatched junction nucleotides: 9. CDR3 loop: CASRVGGAGEKLFF. CDR3 DNA sequence: TGTGCCAGCAGAGTAGGGGGCGCGGGGGAAAAACTGTTTTTT.

The chain couples TRBV18 to TRBJ2-5; 9 bases line up with TRBD2. CDR1 and CDR2 from the germline V gene are KGHSH and LQKENI. Trimming took 2 bases from V and 1 from J; bases not matched to a gene: 2. CDR3 length equals 15 residues. Here the CDR3 DNA reads TGTGCCAGCTCACCAGCTAGCGGGACCCAAGAGACCCAGTACTTC. Translation: CASSPASGTQETQYF.

This chain uses TRBV6-2 or TRBV6-3 with TRBJ2-1; D call uncertain. CDR3 size: 11 residues. Trimming stripped 5 bases from V and 10 bases from J, with 9 bases between. Germline loops: CDR1 MNHEY, CDR2 SVGEGT. DNA for the CDR3: TGTGCCAGCAGTGCATTCAGGGAGCAGTTCTTC. It specifies CASSAFREQFF.

The chain employs TRBV25-1 and TRBJ1-1; weak D call: TRBD1 (6 bases). The CDR3 sequence is 15 residues long. Germline V gene data show CDR1 as MGHDK and CDR2 as SYGVNS. V was clipped by 6 bases and J by 3 bases, with 17 bases between them. The chain's CDR3 is CASRRAGGPHTEAFF. The CDR3 DNA reads TGTGCCAGCAGACGGGCGGGGGGGCCCCACACTGAAGCTTTCTTT.

The genes are TRBV28 and TRBJ1-4; D is unclear. This CDR3 comprises 15 residues. Per the germline V gene, CDR1 is MDHEN and CDR2 is SYDVKM. V gave up 6 bases and J gave up 0 bases, with 11 bases separating them. The CDR3 nucleotides read TGTGCCAGCAGCCGAGGTCCTGCAACTAATGAAAAACTGTTTTTT. Translating gives CASSRGPATNEKLFF.

About this clone itself: The junction does not match germline at one end; this may be a read error. V and J are TRBV7-7 and TRBJ1-2, with TRBD1 as a possible D gene (6 bases). This CDR3 comprises 14 residues. The germline gives CDR1 SSHAT, CDR2 FNYEAQ (reference sequence). The CDR3 spells CASSPLDSNYGYTF. CDR3 bases: TGTGCTAGCAGCCCACTGGACAGTAACTATGGCTACACCTTC.

In regard to this clone: Relative to the germline gene, one junction end is altered; a read error may explain this. V is TRBV29-1 and J is TRBJ1-2; D uncertain. This CDR3 has 9 amino acids. CDR1 and CDR2 (germline): SQVTM, ANQGSEA. CDR3 in DNA: TGCAGCGTTGAAGATCAGGCGTCATTC. It codes for CSVEDQASF.

The CDR3 DNA reads TGTGCCAGCAGTTACACACCAGGGACTGAAGCTTTCTTT. It codes for CASSYTPGTEAFF. V gene TRBV6-5 combines with J gene TRBJ1-1, with D possibly matching TRBD1 (5 bases). V was clipped by 2 bases and J by 5 bases, with 9 bases between them. This CDR3 has 13 residues. Germline-derived CDR1 and CDR2 are MNHEY and SVGAGI.

V is TRBV5-4 and J is TRBJ2-2; 8 nucleotides align to TRBD2. V gave up 7 bases and J gave up 4 bases; unmatched junction bases: 6. Germline V lookup: CDR1 SGHNT, CDR2 YYREEE (reference sequence). There are 14 residues in the CDR3. CDR3 coding DNA: TGTGCCAGCGGAGCGGGGGAAACCACCGGGGAGCTGTTTTTT. Translated: CASGAGETTGELFF. Filled out from reference TRBV5-4 and TRBJ2-2, the complete variable domain reads ETGVTQSPTHLIKTRGQQVTLRCSSQSGHNTVSWYQQALGQGPQFIFQYYREEENGRGNFPPRFSGLQFPNYSSELNVNALELDDSALYLCASGAGETTGELFFGEGSRLTVL.

The chain joins TRBV12-3 or TRBV12-4 to TRBJ2-1; perhaps TRBD2 as D (5 bases). V was shortened by 2 bases and J by 5 bases, with 7 bases between the two germline ends. This CDR3 comprises 13 residues. The CDR3 bases are TGTGCCAGCAGTTTATGGGGAGACAATGAGCAGTTCTTC. This gives the protein CASSLWGDNEQFF.

This chain uses TRBV4-2 with TRBJ2-7; tentatively, D is TRBD1 (6 bases). The CDR3 has 13 residues. The germline gives CDR1 LGHNA, CDR2 YNFKEQ. Trimming stripped 9 bases from V and 1 base from J, with 13 bases between. In DNA form, the CDR3 reads TGTGCCAGTGCCCACAGGGAGTCCTACGAGCAGTACTTC. It codes for CASAHRESYEQYF.

This chain connects TRBV7-2 to TRBJ1-1, with 9 bases that match TRBD1. The CDR3 contains 15 residues. The germline gives CDR1 SGHTA, CDR2 FQGNSA. V was clipped by 4 bases and J by 5 bases; unmatched bases: 8. The CDR3 is CASSSKDRGGTEAFF. The CDR3, as DNA: TGTGCCAGCAGCTCCAAAGACAGGGGGGGTACTGAAGCTTTCTTT.

Written as DNA, the CDR3 is TGTGCCAGCAGCTTCAAGACAGGGGGAGGGAATGGCTACACCTTC. This gives the protein CASSFKTGGGNGYTF. This chain links TRBV7-2 with TRBJ1-2, with 9 bases aligning to TRBD1. Germline lookup yields CDR1 SGHTA and CDR2 FQGNSA. Trimming cost V 3 bases and J 6 bases; bases outside gene matches: 8. The CDR3 is 15 residues long.

This sequence joins TRBV24-1 and TRBJ1-3; the D is unclear. V dropped 5 bases and J dropped 4 bases, with 5 bases sitting between them. From germline, CDR1 is KGHDR and CDR2 SFDVKD. The CDR3 totals 12 residues. CDR3 sequence reads: CATSVGGNTIYF. In nucleotides, the CDR3 is TGTGCCACCAGTGTCGGGGGAAACACCATATATTTT.

The V and J genes are TRBV6-1 and TRBJ1-1, with a possible D match to TRBD1 (5 bases). CDR1 and CDR2 (germline): MNHNS, SASEGT. The ends were cut back, 3 bases at V and 3 bases at J, with 11 bases in the middle. This CDR3 has 14 residues. The CDR3 loop is CASSDLWGDTEAFF. In nucleotides, the CDR3 is TGTGCCAGCAGTGACCTCTGGGGGGACACTGAAGCTTTCTTT.

V usage is TRBV7-9 and J usage is TRBJ1-1; unclear D gene. The V gene's germline CDR1 is SEHNR and CDR2 FQNEAQ (reference sequence). The ends were cut back, 5 bases at V and 1 base at J, with 11 bases in the middle. The CDR3 spans 14 residues. The CDR3 loop is CASSIETWNTEAFF. CDR3 in DNA: TGTGCCAGCAGCATAGAGACATGGAACACTGAAGCTTTCTTT.

The chain carries TRBV19 and TRBJ2-1; 9 bases match TRBD2. The trim removed 5 bases at V and 15 bases at J, leaving 5 bases unmatched. Germline values: CDR1 LNHDA, CDR2 SQIVND (reference sequence). CDR3 size: 11 residues. CDR3 loop: CASSEGLALFF. The CDR3 DNA reads TGTGCCAGTAGTGAGGGACTAGCTCTGTTCTTC.

The chain combines TRBV6-1 with TRBJ1-3; D gene ambiguous. The CDR3 loop spans 15 amino acids. Trimming removed 2 bases at V and 0 bases at J, with 8 bases between. Germline-derived CDR1 and CDR2 are MNHNS and SASEGT. The CDR3 DNA reads TGTGCCAGCAGTGAACGGGGAGGCTCTGGAAACACCATATATTTT. Its translation is CASSERGGSGNTIYF.